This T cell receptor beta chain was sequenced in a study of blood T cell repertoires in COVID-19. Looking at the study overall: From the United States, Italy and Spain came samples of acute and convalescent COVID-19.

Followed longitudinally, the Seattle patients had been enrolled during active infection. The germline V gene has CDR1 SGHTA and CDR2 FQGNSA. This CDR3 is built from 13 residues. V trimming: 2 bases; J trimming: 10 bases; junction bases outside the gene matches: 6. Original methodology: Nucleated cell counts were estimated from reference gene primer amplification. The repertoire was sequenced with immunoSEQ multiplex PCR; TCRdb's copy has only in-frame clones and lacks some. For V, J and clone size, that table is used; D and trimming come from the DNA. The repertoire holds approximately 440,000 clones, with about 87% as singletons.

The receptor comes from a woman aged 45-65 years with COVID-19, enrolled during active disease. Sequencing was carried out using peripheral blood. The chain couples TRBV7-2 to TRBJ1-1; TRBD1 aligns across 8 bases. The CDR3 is CASSLIQGETAFF. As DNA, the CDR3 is TGTGCCAGCAGCTTAATACAGGGGGAGACAGCTTTCTTT. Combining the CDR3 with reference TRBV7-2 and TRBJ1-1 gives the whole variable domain GAGVSQSPSNKVTEKGKDVELRCDPISGHTALYWYRQSLGQGLEFLIYFQGNSAPDKSGLPSDRFSAERTGGSVSTLTIQRTQQEDSAVYLCASSLIQGETAFFGQGTRLTVV.